This T cell receptor beta chain stems from a study of T cell responses to AZD1222 COVID-19 vaccine. Study-level points and caveats: Clonal diversity was possibly underestimated; the donors were predominantly white British and more often female. Regions 160-218 and 743-854 held dominance among vaccine-associated CD4 TCRs, which spanned spike.

TCRdb's copy holds only in-frame clones and misses some; the assay was immunoSEQ multiplex PCR. The sample includes about 57,000 clones, about 86% of them seen just once. To note about this clone: The antigen remains unidentified.

Sequencing used peripheral blood, obtained on day 0 of AZD1222 vaccination. The clonotype originates from an adult in good health.

Written as DNA, the CDR3 is TGTGCCAGCAGCTTCAGGGGAGGCGGGGAGCTGTTTTTT. Residues: CASSFRGGGELFF. The V and J genes are TRBV7-2 and TRBJ2-2; D might be TRBD1 or TRBD2, each matching 6 bases. Trimming stripped 3 bases from V and 7 bases from J, with 9 bases between. Germline loops: CDR1 SGHTA, CDR2 FQGNSA. The CDR3 loop spans 13 amino acids.